Listed here are 18 T cell receptor beta chains from one sample, sequenced in a study of OX40 agonist ivuxolimab in advanced cancers. Generated by immunoSEQ multiplex PCR, the TCRdb table keeps only in-frame clones and is missing some. Among about 86,000 clones, approximately 92% were seen once, and the ten largest hold under 0.25%. The input for sequencing was CD4+ or CD8+ T cells sorted from blood, taken in a trial of the OX40 agonist ivuxolimab. These receptors all stem from an adult with an advanced solid tumor such as melanoma, head and neck, liver or kidney cancer.

The chain recombines TRBV27 with TRBJ1-5; D uncertain. V was cut by 6 bases and J by 7 bases, with 16 bases left in between. CDR3 length equals 14 residues. Germline values: CDR1 MNHEY, CDR2 SMNVEV (reference sequence). The CDR3 spells CASSPPGRRQPQHF. In DNA, the CDR3 is TGTGCCAGCAGCCCCCCTGGGAGGCGACAGCCCCAGCATTTT.

This chain uses TRBV7-9 with TRBJ2-3; D gene uncertain. Trimming left V 3 bases short and J 2 bases short, with 12 bases between. CDR3 length equals 15 residues. Germline V gene sequence: CDR1 SEHNR, CDR2 FQNEAQ (reference sequence). In nucleotides, the CDR3 is TGTGCCAGCAGCTTGACCAGCGTTAACACAGATACGCAGTATTTT. This encodes CASSLTSVNTDTQYF.

The chain joins TRBV19 to TRBJ2-1; D is perhaps TRBD2 (6 bases). The CDR3 contains 17 residues. The ends were cut back, 3 bases at V and 7 bases at J, with 22 bases in the middle. The germline V gene has CDR1 LNHDA and CDR2 SQIVND (reference sequence). The CDR3 region is CASSIRHGTQIGNEQFF. In DNA form, the CDR3 reads TGTGCCAGTAGTATCCGACATGGGACTCAAATAGGGAATGAGCAGTTCTTC. The whole variable domain, filled in from reference TRBV19 and TRBJ2-1, reads DGGITQSPKYLFRKEGQNVTLSCEQNLNHDAMYWYRQDPGQGLRLIYYSQIVNDFQKGDIAEGYSVSREKKESFPLTVTSAQKNPTAFYLCASSIRHGTQIGNEQFFGPGTRLTVL.

V and J are TRBV5-5 and TRBJ1-6; D is unclear. The V end lost 2 bases, the J end lost 13 bases, and 16 bases lay between the germline ends. The CDR3 contains 14 residues. From germline, CDR1 is SGHKS and CDR2 YYEKEE (reference sequence). In DNA form, the CDR3 reads TGTGCCAGCAGCTTCGACATGGGTCTTTTGCCCCTCCACTTT. The encoded protein is CASSFDMGLLPLHF.

The genes are TRBV6-1 and TRBJ2-7, with 9 bases fitting TRBD2. CDR1 MNHNS and CDR2 SASEGT come from the germline V gene. The junction had 4 bases not matched to a gene; V was cut back by 2 bases and J by 2 bases. The CDR3 runs 15 residues. Here the CDR3 reads CASSEQLAGTYEQYF. The CDR3 DNA reads as TGTGCCAGCAGTGAACAGCTAGCGGGGACCTACGAGCAGTACTTC.

The chain uses TRBV28 and TRBJ2-7; D is uncertain. The CDR3 extends over 15 amino acids. The germline CDR1 and CDR2 sequences are MDHEN and SYDVKM. The germline V and J ends were trimmed by 3 bases and 0 bases, with 12 bases remaining between them. The CDR3 sequence: CASSFTRVSSYEQYF. The CDR3 coding sequence is TGTGCCAGCAGTTTTACACGGGTTAGCTCCTACGAGCAGTACTTC.

The V and J genes are TRBV5-1 and TRBJ1-6; 9 bases agree with TRBD1. The CDR3 covers 14 residues. Germline V gene sequence: CDR1 SGHRS, CDR2 YFSETQ. V gave up 4 bases and J gave up 8 bases; unmatched junction bases: 4. The CDR3 nucleotides are TGCGCCAGCAGCCCTGGGACAGGGTATTCACCCCTCCACTTT. Encoded protein: CASSPGTGYSPLHF.

Here the CDR3 DNA reads TGTGCCAGCAGCTTACTGGGCCTGGGAGGGGCCAACGTCCTGACTTTC. As protein: CASSLLGLGGANVLTF. The chain couples TRBV7-2 to TRBJ2-6, with unresolved D. Germline CDR1 is SGHTA and CDR2 is FQGNSA. V lost 2 bases and J 4 bases, leaving 12 bases between the germline ends. The CDR3 is 16 residues long.

The V and J genes are TRBV29-1 and TRBJ2-3; 9 nucleotides line up with TRBD1. The CDR3 extends over 13 amino acids. The germline CDR1 and CDR2 sequences are SQVTM and ANQGSEA. V was clipped by 6 bases and J by 3 bases; unmatched bases: 4. The CDR3 DNA follows: TGCAGCGTCCGGGACAGGGAGACAGATACGCAGTATTTT. This codes for CSVRDRETDTQYF.

The gene calls are TRBV6-1 and TRBJ2-3; 13 bases are shared with TRBD2. CDR3 length: 17 residues. Unmatched junction bases numbered 4, after V lost 2 bases and J lost 2 bases. Germline CDR1 is MNHNS and CDR2 is SASEGT. CDR3 nucleotides: TGTGCCAGCAGTGAACTTACTAGCGGGGGGGCCACAGATACGCAGTATTTT. Amino acid sequence: CASSELTSGGATDTQYF.

This chain links TRBV5-4 with TRBJ1-2; TRBD1 is a possible D gene (5 bases). Trimming stripped 1 base from V and 2 bases from J, with 12 bases between. The CDR3 is 15 residues long. Germline CDR1 reads SGHNT; CDR2 reads YYREEE (reference sequence). In DNA, the CDR3 is TGTGCCAGCAGCTTGAATCCAGGGATAAACTATGGCTACACCTTC. Translation: CASSLNPGINYGYTF.

The rearrangement joins TRBV11-3 to TRBJ2-3; TRBD2 matches at 13 bases. The V and J ends lost 1 base and 2 bases, in that order; junction bases with no gene match: 3. From germline, CDR1 is SGHNT and CDR2 YENEEA. This CDR3 has 17 amino acids. CDR3 region: CASSLGTSGGPTDTQYF. Written as DNA, the CDR3 is TGTGCCAGCAGCTTAGGGACTAGCGGGGGCCCCACAGATACGCAGTATTTT.

The chain is built from TRBV27 and TRBJ2-3, with D unclear. The CDR3 extends over 13 amino acids. CDR1 and CDR2 from the germline V gene are MNHEY and SMNVEV (reference sequence). Trimming shortened V by 1 base and J by 4 bases, and 6 bases separated the two germline ends. The CDR3 reads CASSLLGADTQYF. The CDR3 DNA reads TGTGCCAGCAGTTTATTAGGTGCAGATACGCAGTATTTT.

V and J are TRBV6-6 and TRBJ2-1; D ambiguous. Germline values: CDR1 MNHNY, CDR2 SVGAGI (reference sequence). V was clipped by 6 bases and J by 4 bases, with 16 bases between them. The CDR3 extends over 15 amino acids. CDR3 in amino acids: CASRQRGSRYNEQFF. DNA of the CDR3: TGTGCCAGCAGGCAAAGAGGAAGCCGTTACAATGAGCAGTTCTTC.

This rearrangement joins TRBV19 to TRBJ1-2; TRBD1 matches at 7 bases. V gave up 8 bases and J gave up 8 bases; unmatched junction bases: 8. Looked up from germline, CDR1 is LNHDA and CDR2 is SQIVND (reference sequence). The CDR3 totals 12 residues. The CDR3 spells CASGPGQAGYTF. CDR3 DNA sequence: TGTGCCAGTGGACCCGGACAGGCGGGCTACACCTTC.

The chain joins TRBV6-4 to TRBJ1-2; TRBD1 is a possible D gene (5 bases). V lost 6 bases, J lost 7 bases, and 15 bases lay in between. The germline V gene has CDR1 MRHNA and CDR2 SNTAGT. The CDR3 is 13 amino acids. The CDR3 DNA reads TGTGCCAGCAGGGGGACGGACGTTAGTGGCTACACCTTC. Protein product: CASRGTDVSGYTF.

This clone was seen only a few times. The chain carries TRBV12-5 and TRBJ1-1, with D hard to call. The CDR3 has 12 residues. CDR1 and CDR2 from the germline V gene are LGHNT and FRNRAP. The V and J ends lost 8 bases and 3 bases respectively, with 10 bases between them. The CDR3 protein is CASSPTDTEAFF. The CDR3 coding sequence is TGTGCTAGTTCCCCCACCGACACTGAAGCTTTCTTT.

The genes are TRBV7-9 and TRBJ1-1, with 7 positions matching TRBD1. The CDR3 contains 14 residues. V lost 5 bases to trimming and J lost 4 bases; unmatched junction nucleotides: 7. Germline loops: CDR1 SEHNR, CDR2 FQNEAQ (reference sequence). The CDR3, as DNA: TGTGCCAGCAGCCTTACAGGGGAGAGCACTGAAGCTTTCTTT. It codes for CASSLTGESTEAFF.